Presented here are 20 T cell receptor beta chains from one specimen sequenced in a study of T cell responses to AZD1222 COVID-19 vaccine. Measured with immunoSEQ multiplex PCR; TCRdb has only the in-frame clones, and not every one. The sample holds some 100,000 clones, 85% to 90% seen once. Sample: peripheral blood, taken 28 days after the second AZD1222 dose. The receptors derive from an adult who received the AZD1222 COVID-19 vaccine.

The V call is TRBV3-1 (or the pseudogene TRBV3-2), the J call TRBJ2-5; D might be TRBD2 (6 bases). Germline V CDR1 and CDR2: LGHDT, YNNKEL (reference sequence). The CDR3 is 19 amino acids. Trimming took off 0 bases at V and 0 bases at J, with 20 bases between the two ends. Here the CDR3 DNA reads TGTGCCAGCAGCCAAGATAGTTTTAGTAGCGGTACTTACCAAGAGACCCAGTACTTC. Protein sequence: CASSQDSFSSGTYQETQYF.

V is TRBV6-5 and J is TRBJ1-6; 9 nucleotides match TRBD1. V lost 5 bases and J lost 10; bases outside the gene matches: 3. Germline V gene data show CDR1 as MNHEY and CDR2 as SVGAGI. The CDR3 sequence is 13 residues long. CDR3 protein: CASSRTGGSPLHF. The CDR3 DNA is TGTGCCAGCAGTAGAACAGGGGGCTCACCCCTCCACTTT.

The rearrangement links TRBV11-2 to TRBJ1-4; D is undetermined. This CDR3 spans 13 amino acids. Per the germline V gene, CDR1 is SGHAT and CDR2 is FQNNGV. The ends were cut back, 5 bases at V and 6 bases at J, with 10 bases in the middle. CDR3 sequence reads: CASSRTRDEKLFF. The DNA for the CDR3 is TGTGCCAGCAGCAGAACGCGGGATGAAAAACTGTTTTTT.

The table lists this clone with a count of one. The chain links TRBV7-9 to TRBJ1-1, with 7 bases aligning to TRBD1. CDR1 is SEHNR, CDR2 FQNEAQ, per germline (reference sequence). The ends lost 4 bases at V and 1 base at J; junction bases unmatched: 6. This CDR3 has 15 residues. The CDR3 protein is CASSYGTVTNTEAFF. The CDR3 nucleotides read TGTGCCAGCAGCTACGGGACAGTGACGAACACTGAAGCTTTCTTT.

This clone was seen a handful of times. The chain recombines TRBV18 with TRBJ2-7; TRBD1 matches at 11 bases. V dropped 3 bases and J dropped 3; count of bases not matched to a gene: 7. The germline gives CDR1 KGHSH, CDR2 LQKENI. The CDR3 is 16 residues long. CDR3 sequence: CASSPPKGTGGYEQYF. In nucleotides, the CDR3 is TGTGCCAGCTCACCTCCGAAGGGGACAGGGGGCTACGAGCAGTACTTC.

The CDR3 spells CASSLGLAGADEQFF. CDR3 DNA: TGTGCCAGCAGCTTAGGTCTAGCGGGAGCCGATGAGCAGTTCTTC. The chain has TRBV7-9 and TRBJ2-1; TRBD2 matches at 10 bases. This CDR3 contains 15 residues. V trimming: 1 base; J trimming: 8 bases; junction bases outside the gene matches: 5. The germline V gene has CDR1 SEHNR and CDR2 FQNEAQ (reference sequence).

This clone has just one count. The chain employs TRBV5-4 and TRBJ1-2, with 7 nucleotides matching TRBD1. Per the germline V gene, CDR1 is SGHNT and CDR2 is YYREEE (reference sequence). With 0 bases clipped from V and 6 bases from J, the junction kept 2 bases outside the gene matches. There are 13 residues in the CDR3. CDR3 nucleotide sequence: TGTGCCAGCAGCTTGGACAGGGGACATGGCTACACCTTC. Translated: CASSLDRGHGYTF.

This clone was picked up one time. V is TRBV18 and J is TRBJ2-6; 10 positions agree with TRBD1. The CDR3 loop spans 19 amino acids. J lost 4 bases, V lost 0 bases, and 9 bases had no gene match. Germline V gives CDR1 KGHSH, CDR2 LQKENI. CDR3 protein: CASSPPIGQGVVGANVLTF. Written as DNA, the CDR3 is TGTGCCAGCTCACCACCGATAGGACAGGGGGTAGTGGGGGCCAACGTCCTGACTTTC.

The chain couples TRBV4-1 to TRBJ2-5; TRBD2 matches 8 bases. Unmatched junction bases numbered 4, after V lost 2 bases and J lost 2 bases. Germline loops: CDR1 MGHRA, CDR2 YSYEKL. CDR3 length: 15 amino acids. In DNA form, the CDR3 reads TGCGCCAGCAGCCAACTAACTAGCGGACAAGAGACCCAGTACTTC. Its translation: CASSQLTSGQETQYF.

This clone was detected once. CDR3 amino acids: CASSYSSGNTIYF. CDR3 bases: TGTGCCAGCAGCTACTCTTCTGGAAACACCATATATTTT. V gene TRBV11-2 combines with J gene TRBJ1-3; D uncertain. V was pared by 4 bases and J by 1 base, with 5 bases between. In germline, CDR1 is SGHAT, CDR2 FQNNGV. The CDR3 consists of 13 residues.

The V and J genes are TRBV6-5 and TRBJ2-5; D might be TRBD2 (7 bases). The V gene's germline CDR1 is MNHEY and CDR2 SVGAGI. Trimming cost V 6 bases and J 1 base, with 15 bases left between them. The CDR3 is 15 amino acids. CDR3 region: CASRRTRGAQETQYF. The CDR3 DNA reads as TGTGCCAGCAGGCGAACTCGGGGGGCCCAAGAGACCCAGTACTTC.

CDR3 amino acids: CASSFDRETEAFF. The DNA of the CDR3 is TGCGCCAGCAGTTTTGACAGGGAGACTGAAGCTTTCTTT. The V and J genes are TRBV5-1 and TRBJ1-1; 7 nucleotides agree with TRBD1. Per the germline V gene, CDR1 is SGHRS and CDR2 is YFSETQ. V lost 5 bases to trimming and J lost 5 bases; unmatched junction nucleotides: 6. This CDR3 contains 13 residues.

The rearrangement uses TRBV5-6 and TRBJ1-2; D is perhaps TRBD1 (6 bases). Trimming left V 0 bases short and J 6 bases short, with 9 bases between. Germline V gives CDR1 SGHDT, CDR2 YYEEEE. The CDR3 extends over 13 amino acids. CDR3 region: CASSLGTVNGYTF. DNA of the CDR3: TGTGCCAGCAGCTTGGGGACAGTAAATGGCTACACCTTC.

The chain links TRBV28 to TRBJ2-1; 7 positions agree with TRBD2. CDR3 length: 15 residues. V dropped 5 bases and J dropped 6; count of bases not matched to a gene: 10. Germline CDR1 MDHEN, CDR2 SYDVKM. The CDR3, as DNA: TGTGCCAGCAGTACCGGGGGAGGGCCGTTCAATGAGCAGTTCTTC. Translating gives CASSTGGGPFNEQFF.

The gene calls are TRBV5-1 and TRBJ2-2; weak D call: TRBD2 (6 bases). This CDR3 region has 15 residues. Between the trimmed V and J ends, which lost 6 bases and 0 bases, there was a span of 12 bases. The V gene's germline CDR1 is SGHRS and CDR2 YFSETQ. The CDR3 DNA is TGCGCCAGCACCCGGGGGACCACGAACACCGGGGAGCTGTTTTTT. This gives the protein CASTRGTTNTGELFF.

The chain is built from TRBV18 and TRBJ2-2; 10 bases match TRBD2. The CDR3 is 16 residues long. V shed 6 bases, J shed 0 bases, and the junction held 4 bases outside the gene matches. Germline assignment: CDR1 KGHSH and CDR2 LQKENI. The CDR3 coding sequence is TGTGCCAGCTCGTCACTAGCGGGGCCGAACACCGGGGAGCTGTTTTTT. Translating it yields CASSSLAGPNTGELFF.

The CDR3 protein is CASSSGLAGGLTDTQYF. The CDR3 nucleotides are TGTGCCAGCAGCTCTGGACTAGCGGGGGGGTTGACAGATACGCAGTATTTT. The chain combines TRBV7-6 with TRBJ2-3; 15 nucleotides match TRBD2. Germline CDR1 reads SGHVS; CDR2 reads FNYEAQ. V shed 4 bases, J shed 3 bases, and the junction held 5 bases outside the gene matches. The CDR3 has 17 residues.

J is TRBJ2-7 and V is TRBV6-5; D call uncertain. The CDR3 totals 12 residues. The germline V gene has CDR1 MNHEY and CDR2 SVGAGI. V dropped 6 bases and J dropped 3 bases, with 9 bases sitting between them. The CDR3 region has the DNA TGTGCCAGCAGGCCGAGAGGCTACGAGCAGTACTTC. This encodes CASRPRGYEQYF.

V gene TRBV7-2 combines with J gene TRBJ1-1; D is ambiguous. CDR3 length equals 15 residues. The germline V gene encodes CDR1 SGHTA and CDR2 FQGNSA. Trimming removed 2 bases at V and 3 bases at J, with 13 bases between. Here the CDR3 DNA reads TGTGCCAGCAGCTTAAGTACAGCCGAATACACTGAAGCTTTCTTT. Its translation: CASSLSTAEYTEAFF. The full variable domain, completed using reference TRBV7-2 and TRBJ1-1, is GAGVSQSPSNKVTEKGKDVELRCDPISGHTALYWYRQSLGQGLEFLIYFQGNSAPDKSGLPSDRFSAERTGGSVSTLTIQRTQQEDSAVYLCASSLSTAEYTEAFFGQGTRLTVV.

This chain uses TRBV2 with TRBJ1-6; possible D gene TRBD1, 6 bases. The CDR3 totals 14 residues. CDR1 and CDR2 (germline): SNHLY, FYNNEI. Trimming pared 8 bases from V and 14 bases from J, leaving 22 bases between. CDR3 amino acids: CASAGGGQRVALHF. The CDR3 DNA reads TGTGCCAGCGCGGGAGGGGGGCAAAGGGTAGCCCTCCACTTT.